These 14 T cell receptor beta chains originate from one sample sequenced in a study of blood T cell repertoires in COVID-19. Here immunoSEQ multiplex PCR was the method, and the copy in TCRdb shows in-frame clones only, minus some. Here the sample spans under 130,000 clones, nearly 90% being singletons. The specimen was peripheral blood. These receptors were obtained from a man over 45 in a cohort sampled during active COVID-19.

The chain combines TRBV18 with TRBJ1-1; maybe TRBD1 (6 bases). V shed 8 bases and J shed 0 bases, with 19 bases lying between them. CDR3 length: 16 residues. Per the germline V gene, CDR1 is KGHSH and CDR2 is LQKENI. CDR3 residues: CASQIQGQIMNTEAFF. The DNA for the CDR3 is TGTGCCAGCCAAATCCAGGGGCAAATCATGAACACTGAAGCTTTCTTT.

The J gene is TRBJ2-1, the V gene TRBV5-1; D unclear. Germline CDR1 SGHRS, CDR2 YFSETQ. The CDR3 sequence is 15 residues long. V lost 0 bases and J lost 5, with 12 bases in between. CDR3 protein: CASSLAMGRNNEQFF. The CDR3 DNA follows: TGCGCCAGCAGCTTGGCTATGGGCAGGAACAATGAGCAGTTCTTC.

The chain couples TRBV9 to TRBJ1-2, with D possibly TRBD1 on 5 matching bases. The V end lost 3 bases, the J end lost 4 bases, and 13 bases lay between the germline ends. The germline gives CDR1 SGDLS, CDR2 YYNGEE. This CDR3 is built from 14 residues. The CDR3 nucleotides read TGTGCCAGCAGCGGAGACAGAAGGGTCTATGGCTACACCTTC. Translating it yields CASSGDRRVYGYTF.

V and J are TRBV2 and TRBJ2-2; a weak D match, TRBD1 (5 bases). Trimming shortened V by 2 bases and J by 2 bases, and 6 bases separated the two germline ends. The CDR3 totals 14 residues. Germline CDR1 and CDR2: SNHLY and FYNNEI. CDR3 nucleotides: TGTGCCAGCAGTGAACAGGGTAACACCGGGGAGCTGTTTTTT. Translating gives CASSEQGNTGELFF.

The chain uses TRBV10-3 and TRBJ1-2, with D uncertain. The germline V and J ends were trimmed by 2 bases and 5 bases, with 9 bases remaining between them. The germline gives CDR1 ENHRY, CDR2 SYGVKD. This CDR3 comprises 13 residues. The CDR3: CAISEGLNYGYTF. CDR3 coding DNA: TGTGCCATCAGTGAGGGACTAAATTATGGCTACACCTTC.

The gene calls are TRBV28 and TRBJ1-6; no clear D gene. This CDR3 is 14 amino acids long. V dropped 6 bases and J dropped 4 bases, with 10 bases sitting between them. CDR1 and CDR2 (germline): MDHEN, SYDVKM. The CDR3 reads CASSAVYYNSPLHF. The CDR3 region has the DNA TGTGCCAGCAGCGCCGTCTATTATAATTCACCCCTCCACTTT.

This chain connects TRBV28 to TRBJ1-2, with D perhaps TRBD1 (6 bases). The CDR3 covers 15 residues. The V and J ends lost 3 bases and 6 bases respectively, with 17 bases between them. Germline lookup yields CDR1 MDHEN and CDR2 SYDVKM. The CDR3 DNA reads TGTGCCAGCAGTTTCACAGGCAGGGGCTCCCATGGCTACACCTTC. Its translation is CASSFTGRGSHGYTF.

The chain has TRBV7-2 and TRBJ1-3; no definite D call. CDR1 is SGHTA and CDR2 is FQGNSA in the germline V gene. The CDR3 has 15 residues. The V end was cut by 5 bases, the J end by 0 bases, with 11 bases between. CDR3 sequence reads: CASSAAPGSGNTIYF. In nucleotides, the CDR3 is TGTGCCAGCAGCGCCGCCCCGGGCTCTGGAAACACCATATATTTT.

The chain combines TRBV3-1 (or the pseudogene TRBV3-2) with TRBJ2-1; D perhaps matches TRBD2 (5 bases). V lost 1 base to trimming and J lost 9 bases, with 10 bases between them. The CDR3 has 13 residues. Germline V lookup: CDR1 LGHDT, CDR2 YNNKEL (reference sequence). CDR3 DNA: TGTGCCAGCAGCCAAGGAGGGATCGGTGAGCAGTTCTTC. Its translation: CASSQGGIGEQFF.

CDR3 amino acids: CASSGKGGKETQYF. The DNA of the CDR3 is TGCGCCAGCAGCGGAAAAGGGGGTAAAGAGACCCAGTACTTC. The chain recombines TRBV5-1 with TRBJ2-5, with D perhaps matching TRBD1 (6 bases). The CDR3 has 14 residues. Trimming removed 4 bases at V and 3 bases at J, with 13 bases between. The germline V gene encodes CDR1 SGHRS and CDR2 YFSETQ.

This chain connects TRBV28 to TRBJ1-4; TRBD1 agrees at 8 bases. The length of the CDR3 is 15 residues. V trimming: 7 bases; J trimming: 8 bases; junction bases outside the gene matches: 12. Germline V gene lookup returns CDR1 MDHEN and CDR2 SYDVKM. CDR3 region: CASTRGGQGGEKLFF. In DNA, the CDR3 is TGTGCCAGCACCAGAGGAGGACAGGGAGGGGAAAAACTGTTTTTT. Drawing the rest from reference TRBV28 and TRBJ1-4, the complete variable domain is DVKVTQSSRYLVKRTGEKVFLECVQDMDHENMFWYRQDPGLGLRLIYFSYDVKMKEKGDIPEGYSVSREKKERFSLILESASTNQTSMYLCASTRGGQGGEKLFFGSGTQLSVL.

The rearrangement uses TRBV5-6 and TRBJ2-3; 7 bases fit TRBD2. The germline V gene encodes CDR1 SGHDT and CDR2 YYEEEE. Losses at the gene ends were 0 bases for V and 0 bases for J; bases not matched to a gene: 1. The CDR3 spans 15 residues. CDR3 amino acids: CASSLGLASTDTQYF. The CDR3, as DNA: TGTGCCAGCAGCTTGGGACTAGCTAGCACAGATACGCAGTATTTT.

J is TRBJ2-5 and V is TRBV19; 7 bases are a match to TRBD2. The CDR3 spans 18 residues. Germline lookup yields CDR1 LNHDA and CDR2 SQIVND (reference sequence). Losses at the gene ends were 1 base for V and 2 bases for J; bases not matched to a gene: 13. CDR3 nucleotides: TGTGCCAGTAGTATAGGGGTGACTAGCCCCAAATCACAAGAGACCCAGTACTTC. This encodes CASSIGVTSPKSQETQYF. Based on the CDR3 plus reference TRBV19 and TRBJ2-5, the full variable domain is DGGITQSPKYLFRKEGQNVTLSCEQNLNHDAMYWYRQDPGQGLRLIYYSQIVNDFQKGDIAEGYSVSREKKESFPLTVTSAQKNPTAFYLCASSIGVTSPKSQETQYFGPGTRLLVL.

This rearrangement joins TRBV6-5 to TRBJ2-5, with TRBD1 identical over 9 bases. The junction had 9 bases not matched to a gene; V was cut back by 2 bases and J by 5 bases. The germline CDR1 and CDR2 sequences are MNHEY and SVGAGI. The CDR3 loop spans 16 amino acids. CDR3 coding DNA: TGTGCCAGCAGTTACGAGGGACAGGGTGATTGGGAGACCCAGTACTTC. Protein: CASSYEGQGDWETQYF.